The T cell receptor beta chain under discussion was sequenced for a study of T cell responses to AZD1222 COVID-19 vaccine. A word on this clone: Its antigen is not known.

The study's findings and limits: Spike-specific TCR breadth and depth were elevated following two AZD1222 doses.

The length of the CDR3 is 13 residues. V was shortened by 6 bases and J by 3 bases, with 11 bases between the two germline ends. Germline V gene lookup returns CDR1 MNHEY and CDR2 SVGAGI. The table came from immunoSEQ multiplex PCR; TCRdb's copy has only in-frame clones and leaves some out. The repertoire includes about 150,000 clones, approximately 90% of them detected once, and 1.5% to 2% sits in the top ten. This sequence joins TRBV6-5 and TRBJ1-1, with a weak D call TRBD1 (6 bases). The clonotype originates from an adult in good health. Sequences were derived from peripheral blood, sampled on day 0 of AZD1222 vaccination. CDR3 loop: CASSRQVDTEAFF. The CDR3 region has the DNA TGTGCCAGCAGCCGACAGGTGGACACTGAAGCTTTCTTT.